The rows below give T cell receptor beta chains drawn from one sample of a study of T cells in Graves' hyperthyroidism and ophthalmopathy. TCRdb reprocessed the multiplex PCR reads with MiXCR, giving one entry per CDR3 protein. The sample includes a few hundred thousand distinct CDR3 sequences, just over 45% of them seen just once. The specimen sequenced was peripheral blood or thyroid tissue (not recorded which). The receptors originated from a woman under 30 with Graves' hyperthyroidism. Each CDR3 is given with its conserved first and last residue. A D gene is named only where the DNA matches it firmly. The size of a clone is reported for some rows only, either as once, few or many, or as a class for expanded clones.

J	V	size	D	CDR3	DNA
TRBJ2-7	TRBV6-5	few	TRBD2	CASSPRTSVKNPRQYF	TGTGCCAGCAGTCCTAGGACTAGCGTCAAAAACCCCAGGCAGTACTTC
TRBJ2-5	TRBV7-6	.	TRBD2	CASALWGTRGETQYF	TGTGCCAGCGCCCTGTGGGGGACTAGAGGAGAGACCCAGTACTTC
TRBJ1-1	TRBV5-6	many	TRBD1	CASSVVQGVRTEAFF	TGTGCCAGCAGCGTGGTCCAGGGGGTAAGGACTGAAGCTTTCTTT
TRBJ1-6	TRBV6-2/TRBV6-3	many	TRBD1	CASRGDSSSYNSPLHF	TGTGCCAGCAGAGGGGACAGCAGCTCCTATAATTCACCCCTCCACTTT
TRBJ1-1	TRBV7-2	many	.	CASSLGPFGGGSTEAFF	TGTGCCAGCAGCTTAGGGCCCTTCGGGGGGGGGAGCACTGAAGCTTTCTTT
TRBJ1-2	TRBV20-1	.	TRBD1	CSAPSPGTEAYGYTF	TGCAGTGCGCCGTCTCCCGGGACAGAGGCCTATGGCTACACCTTC
TRBJ2-3	TRBV14	once	TRBD2	CASSRRVREGLRDTQYF	TGTGCCAGCAGCCGCCGGGTGAGGGAGGGCCTTAGAGATACGCAGTATTTT
TRBJ2-7	TRBV10-3	many	TRBD2	CAISESVTSGYEQYF	TGTGCCATCAGTGAGTCTGTGACTAGCGGGTACGAGCAGTACTTC
TRBJ2-2	TRBV5-6	.	.	CASSTGHGELFF	TGTGCCAGCAGTACCGGCCACGGGGAGCTGTTTTTT
TRBJ2-5	TRBV10-3	.	.	CAISEGTFETQYF	TGTGCCATCAGTGAGGGCACCTTTGAGACCCAGTACTTC
TRBJ2-7	TRBV4-1	many	.	CASSPGLREQYF	TGCGCCAGCAGCCCAGGGCTGAGAGAGCAGTACTTC
TRBJ1-5	TRBV12-3/TRBV12-4	.	.	CASSFWASGAYEHF	.
TRBJ2-2	TRBV24-1	many	TRBD2	CATSVPGLAEGYTGELFF	TGTGCCACCAGTGTTCCGGGACTAGCGGAGGGGTACACCGGGGAGCTGTTTTTT
TRBJ2-7	TRBV28	many	TRBD1	CASYSSGQGSNEQYF	TGTGCCAGCTACTCGAGCGGACAGGGATCTAACGAGCAGTACTTC
TRBJ1-6	TRBV2	.	.	CASSSGADYSPLHF	TGTGCCAGCAGTTCAGGGGCGGATTATTCACCCCTCCACTTT
TRBJ2-6	TRBV13	.	TRBD2	CASSQSLIAGVKGANVLTF	TGTGCCAGCAGCCAGTCCTTGATAGCGGGAGTGAAAGGGGCCAACGTCCTGACTTTC
TRBJ1-5	TRBV20-1	.	.	CSATDDSNQPQHF	TGCAGTGCAACAGACGATAGCAATCAGCCCCAGCATTTT
TRBJ2-5	TRBV20-1	.	.	CSARRTATQYF	TGCAGTGCTAGAAGGACAGCCACCCAGTACTTC
TRBJ2-7	TRBV12-3/TRBV12-4	many	TRBD2	CASSLTSGAYEQYF	TGTGCCAGCAGTTTAACTAGCGGGGCCTACGAGCAGTACTTC
TRBJ2-7	TRBV29-1	once	TRBD1	CSVAWDSPYEQYF	TGCAGCGTTGCTTGGGACAGTCCCTACGAGCAGTACTTC
TRBJ2-2	TRBV12-3/TRBV12-4	.	.	CASSGAYTGELFF	TGTGCCAGCAGTGGGGCGTATACCGGGGAGCTGTTTTTT
TRBJ2-7	TRBV6-1	.	.	CASMASAYEQYF	TGTGCCAGCATGGCCAGTGCCTACGAGCAGTACTTC
TRBJ2-2	TRBV4-1	many	.	CASSQGASLNTGELFF	TGCGCCAGCAGCCAAGGGGCCAGCCTAAACACCGGGGAGCTGTTTTTT
TRBJ2-7	TRBV29-1	many	TRBD2	CSVGGTSTAYEQYF	TGCAGCGTTGGCGGGACTAGCACCGCCTACGAGCAGTACTTC
TRBJ2-1	TRBV7-2	.	TRBD2	CASSLASSGSYNEQFF	TGTGCCAGCAGCTTAGCCTCTAGCGGCTCCTACAATGAGCAGTTCTTC
TRBJ2-7	TRBV20-1	few	.	CSAPDKGSEQYF	TGCAGTGCGCCGGACAAGGGGTCAGAGCAGTACTTC
TRBJ2-5	TRBV19	many	TRBD1	CASSMGQGIQTQYF	TGTGCCAGTAGTATGGGACAGGGGATACAGACCCAGTACTTC
TRBJ2-6	TRBV19	.	TRBD2	CASRPPASGIHVLTF	TGTGCCAGTAGGCCTCCGGCTAGCGGGATCCACGTCCTGACTTTC
TRBJ2-7	TRBV5-6	many	.	CASSLATGYEQYF	TGTGCCAGCAGCTTGGCCACAGGGTACGAGCAGTACTTC
TRBJ2-5	TRBV5-1	.	TRBD2	CASSVGPAGVETQYF	TGCGCCAGCAGCGTGGGACCAGCGGGAGTAGAGACCCAGTACTTC
TRBJ1-1	TRBV5-1	.	TRBD1	CASSGPGQGETEAFF	TGCGCCAGCAGCGGACCGGGACAGGGGGAAACTGAAGCTTTCTTT
TRBJ1-5	TRBV29-1	.	.	CSVAGQAGQPQHF	TGCAGCGTTGCCGGGCAGGCTGGGCAGCCCCAGCATTTT
TRBJ1-6	TRBV2	.	.	CASRQDTSSSYNSPLHF	TGTGCCAGCAGGCAGGACACCTCTAGCTCCTATAATTCACCCCTCCACTTT
TRBJ2-1	TRBV2	few	TRBD1	CASSVGGQGYEQFF	TGTGCCAGCAGTGTCGGGGGACAGGGCTATGAGCAGTTCTTC
TRBJ2-5	TRBV5-1	.	TRBD2	CASSTGTSGSEETQYF	TGCGCCAGCAGCACGGGGACTAGCGGGTCAGAAGAGACCCAGTACTTC
TRBJ2-7	TRBV5-1	many	TRBD1	CASSLGQGSYEQYF	TGTGCCAGCAGCCTAGGACAGGGGTCCTACGAGCAGTACTTC
TRBJ1-2	TRBV29-1	.	.	CSVDQLGGYGYTF	TGCAGCGTTGACCAATTGGGTGGCTATGGCTACACCTTC
TRBJ2-5	TRBV20-1	.	TRBD1	CSASGSSRGRRETQYF	TGCAGTGCTAGTGGTTCTTCCAGGGGGCGACGGGAGACCCAGTACTTC